Shown below are 8 T cell receptor beta chains from a single sample sequenced in a study of cytomegalovirus exposure and HLA in healthy donors. This PCR relied on a set of 60 Vbeta primers and 13 Jbeta primers. Clones were read by immunoSEQ multiplex PCR, and TCRdb kept only the in-frame ones, dropping some. Recorded here are some 120,000 clones; the top ten clones represent 1.5% to 2.5%. Sequences were obtained from PBMCs. These receptors all stem from a woman in her sixties in good health and CMV-seronegative.

The chain links TRBV11-2 to TRBJ2-7; TRBD2 matches at 7 bases. The trim removed 3 bases at V and 0 bases at J, leaving 8 bases unmatched. CDR1 SGHAT and CDR2 FQNNGV come from the germline V gene. This CDR3 spans 16 amino acids. The CDR3 nucleotides read TGTGCCAGCAGCTTTTACGGGGGGATAACCTCCTACGAGCAGTACTTC. It encodes CASSFYGGITSYEQYF. The full variable domain, in which reference TRBV11-2 and TRBJ2-7 provide the parts outside the CDR3, is EAGVAQSPRYKIIEKRQSVAFWCNPISGHATLYWYQQILGQGPKLLIQFQNNGVVDDSQLPKDRFSAERLKGVDSTLKIQPAKLEDSAVYLCASSFYGGITSYEQYFGPGTRLTVT.

The chain employs TRBV2 and TRBJ2-1, with TRBD1 matching over 11 bases. This CDR3 is built from 17 residues. The ends lost 4 bases at V and 6 bases at J; junction bases unmatched: 11. Germline assignment: CDR1 SNHLY and CDR2 FYNNEI. The CDR3 sequence is CASSAIFRGTGGNEQFF. The CDR3 coding sequence is TGTGCCAGCAGTGCTATCTTTCGAGGGACAGGGGGCAATGAGCAGTTCTTC.

The chain employs TRBV27 and TRBJ2-3, with TRBD1 identical over 7 bases. Germline CDR1 is MNHEY and CDR2 is SMNVEV (reference sequence). This CDR3 is built from 14 residues. The V gene end was trimmed by 5 bases and the J gene end by 8 bases; junction bases not matched to a gene: 10. The CDR3 DNA reads TGTGCCAGCAGTACCCCACGGGACAGCGGTACGCAGTATTTT. It codes for CASSTPRDSGTQYF.

This chain links TRBV11-2 with TRBJ2-6, with D perhaps matching TRBD1 (6 bases). CDR3 length: 15 residues. CDR1 SGHAT and CDR2 FQNNGV come from the germline V gene. V lost 2 bases and J 3 bases, leaving 8 bases between the germline ends. This CDR3 is CASSLRGGGANVLTF. In nucleotides, the CDR3 is TGTGCCAGCAGCTTAAGAGGGGGTGGGGCCAACGTCCTGACTTTC.

The chain recombines TRBV29-1 with TRBJ2-2; 7 bases are shared with TRBD1. The CDR3 sequence is 15 residues long. V was clipped by 4 bases and J by 0 bases; unmatched bases: 5. CDR1 is SQVTM, CDR2 ANQGSEA, per germline. CDR3 in amino acids: CSVGGQNPNTGELFF. The CDR3 nucleotides read TGCAGCGTTGGGGGACAGAACCCGAACACCGGGGAGCTGTTTTTT.

This rearrangement joins TRBV6-1 to TRBJ2-6; maybe TRBD1 (5 bases). The CDR3 covers 15 residues. Trimming removed 7 bases at V and 0 bases at J, with 10 bases between. Germline CDR1 MNHNS, CDR2 SASEGT. The CDR3 DNA follows: TGTGCCAGCATGGGGCCTAGCTCTGGGGCCAACGTCCTGACTTTC. Its protein product is CASMGPSSGANVLTF.

The chain employs TRBV10-2 and TRBJ2-7; the D gene is possibly TRBD2 (5 bases). Trimming removed 8 bases at V and 7 bases at J, with 24 bases between. There are 15 residues in the CDR3. The germline CDR1 and CDR2 sequences are WSHSY and SAAADI. CDR3 sequence reads: CASRAVGVWTGEQYF. In DNA form, the CDR3 reads TGCGCCAGCCGGGCGGTTGGAGTCTGGACGGGGGAGCAGTACTTC.

The chain recombines TRBV7-9 with TRBJ2-7; D is perhaps TRBD2 (6 bases). The length of the CDR3 is 15 residues. CDR1 is SEHNR, CDR2 FQNEAQ, per germline (reference sequence). V dropped 5 bases and J dropped 6 bases, with 20 bases sitting between them. The CDR3 region has the DNA TGTGCCAGCAGCCCCATTGGAGGGCCTCAAGGCGAGCAGTACTTC. It specifies CASSPIGGPQGEQYF.